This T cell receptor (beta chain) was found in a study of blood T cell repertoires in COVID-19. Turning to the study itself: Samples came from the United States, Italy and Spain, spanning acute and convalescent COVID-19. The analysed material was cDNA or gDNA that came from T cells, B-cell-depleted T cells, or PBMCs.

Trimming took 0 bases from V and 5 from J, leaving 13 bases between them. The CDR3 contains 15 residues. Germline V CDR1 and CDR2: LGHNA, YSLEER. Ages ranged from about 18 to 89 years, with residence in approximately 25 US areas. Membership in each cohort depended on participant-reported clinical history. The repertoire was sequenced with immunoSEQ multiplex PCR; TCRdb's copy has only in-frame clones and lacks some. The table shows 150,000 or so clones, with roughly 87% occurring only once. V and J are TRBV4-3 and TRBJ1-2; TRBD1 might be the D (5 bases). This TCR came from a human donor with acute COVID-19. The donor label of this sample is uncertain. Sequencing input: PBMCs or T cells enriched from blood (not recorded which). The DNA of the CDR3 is TGCGCCAGCAGCCAAGAACGGGACTCTCGGTATGGCTACACCTTC. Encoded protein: CASSQERDSRYGYTF.